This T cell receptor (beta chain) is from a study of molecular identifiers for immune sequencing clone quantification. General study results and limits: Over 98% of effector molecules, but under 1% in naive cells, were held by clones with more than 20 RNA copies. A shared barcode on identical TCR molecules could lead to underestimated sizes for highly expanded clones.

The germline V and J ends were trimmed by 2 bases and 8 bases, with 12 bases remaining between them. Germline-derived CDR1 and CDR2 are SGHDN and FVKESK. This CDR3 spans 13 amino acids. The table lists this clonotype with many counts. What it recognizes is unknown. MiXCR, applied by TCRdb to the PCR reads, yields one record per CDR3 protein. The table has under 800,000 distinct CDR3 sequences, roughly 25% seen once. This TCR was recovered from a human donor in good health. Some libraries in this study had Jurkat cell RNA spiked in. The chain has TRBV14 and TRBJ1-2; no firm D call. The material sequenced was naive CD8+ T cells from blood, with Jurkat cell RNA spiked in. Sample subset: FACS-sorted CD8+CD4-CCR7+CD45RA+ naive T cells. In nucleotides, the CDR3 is TGTGCCAGCAGCCAAACGACGGCCAGCGGCTACACCTTC. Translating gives CASSQTTASGYTF.